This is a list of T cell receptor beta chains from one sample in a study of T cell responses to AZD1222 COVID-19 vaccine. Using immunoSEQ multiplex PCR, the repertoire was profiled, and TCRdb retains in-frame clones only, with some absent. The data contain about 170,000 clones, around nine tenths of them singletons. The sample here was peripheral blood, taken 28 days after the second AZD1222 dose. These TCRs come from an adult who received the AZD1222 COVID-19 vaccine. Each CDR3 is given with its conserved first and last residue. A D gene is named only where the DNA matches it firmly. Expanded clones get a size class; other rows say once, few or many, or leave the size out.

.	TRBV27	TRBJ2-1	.	TGTGCCAGCAGTTTATTTGGGGCCCCGGGACGGGAGACGAATGAGCAGTTCTTC	CASSLFGAPGRETNEQFF
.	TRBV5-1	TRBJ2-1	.	TGCGCCAGCAGCCTGACTGGGTCCTCCTACAATGAGCAGTTCTTC	CASSLTGSSYNEQFF
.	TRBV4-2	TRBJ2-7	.	TGTGCCAGCAGCCAAGAGGGGCAGGCCAACTCCTACGAGCAGTACTTC	CASSQEGQANSYEQYF
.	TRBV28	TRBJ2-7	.	TGTGCCAGCAGTTGGGGAAGCTCCTACGAGCAGTACTTC	CASSWGSSYEQYF
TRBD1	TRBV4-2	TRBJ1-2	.	TGTGCCAGCAGCCAACTGGACAGGGGAGGTGGCTACACCTTC	CASSQLDRGGGYTF
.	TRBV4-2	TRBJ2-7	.	TGTGCCAGCAGCCAAGATAGACGGGGGCCGGATGAGCAGTACTTC	CASSQDRRGPDEQYF
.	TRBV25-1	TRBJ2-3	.	TGTGCCAGCAGTGATTTCAAGCAGTATTTT	CASSDFKQYF
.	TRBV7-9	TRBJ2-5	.	TGTGCCAGCAGCCCAGGACGGGGGGAGACCCAGTACTTC	CASSPGRGETQYF
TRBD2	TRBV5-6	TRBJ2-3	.	TGTGCCAGCAGCTGGGAAGGACTAGCGACAGATACGCAGTATTTT	CASSWEGLATDTQYF
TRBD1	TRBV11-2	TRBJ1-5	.	TGTGCCAGCAGGGAGGGACAGGGGTCCAATCAGCCCCAGCATTTT	CASREGQGSNQPQHF
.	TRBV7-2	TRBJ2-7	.	TGTGCCAGCAGCCCGATTAGATTAAGTCGGTACGAGCAGTACTTC	CASSPIRLSRYEQYF
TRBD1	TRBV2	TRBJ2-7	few	TGTGCCAGCAGTAGACAGGGGGCGGGGGAGCAGTACTTC	CASSRQGAGEQYF
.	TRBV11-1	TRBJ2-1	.	TGTGCCAGCAGCTTAGCGGCGGGGAGCTCCTACAATGAGCAGTTCTTC	CASSLAAGSSYNEQFF
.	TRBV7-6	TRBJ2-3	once	TGTGCCAGCAGCTTGTACGAGGGAGTAGGGAGAGATACGCAGTATTTT	CASSLYEGVGRDTQYF
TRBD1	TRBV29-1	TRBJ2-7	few	TGCAGCGTTGGGGACAGGGCCTACGAGCAGTACTTC	CSVGDRAYEQYF